The TCR beta chain described here comes from a study of shared clonotypes between healthy human individuals. The CDR3 contains 15 residues. Germline lookup yields CDR1 MNHNY and CDR2 SVGAGI (reference sequence). V gave up 4 bases and J gave up 7 bases; unmatched junction bases: 8. Produced via immunoSEQ multiplex PCR; TCRdb's table is partial and in-frame only. The sample has roughly 1,100,000 clones; about 75% are singletons. As regards this clone: What it recognizes is unknown.

General study points: Generally, estimated richness proved larger in naive subsets than it did in memory subsets. The study found roughly 5% of naive CD4 clonotypes shared across a few donors.

The chain links TRBV6-6 to TRBJ1-4, with 8 nucleotides matching TRBD1. Source material: memory CD4+ T cells sorted from blood. This sample's subset: CD45RA-negative fraction. This clonotype originated in a man aged 18 to 29 in good health. CDR3 DNA: TGTGCCAGCAGTTGGAGGACAGGGAGGGGTGAAAAACTGTTTTTT. Protein sequence: CASSWRTGRGEKLFF.